The 30 T cell receptor beta chains reported below all come from one sample, sequenced in a study of blood T cell repertoires in COVID-19. The table came from immunoSEQ multiplex PCR; TCRdb's copy has only in-frame clones and leaves some out. Of approximately 110,000 clones listed, around nine tenths are singletons. Sequences were obtained from peripheral blood. Receptors were obtained from a man between 35 and 55 years old with acute or convalescent COVID-19.

V gene TRBV15 combines with J gene TRBJ1-4, with 7 bases matching TRBD1. The CDR3 consists of 14 residues. Germline trimming cut 5 bases from V and 5 bases from J; bases unmatched to any gene: 5. In germline, CDR1 is LNHNV, CDR2 YYDKDF (reference sequence). The CDR3 sequence is CATSLTGPNEKLFF. The CDR3 nucleotides are TGTGCCACCAGCCTGACAGGGCCGAATGAAAAACTGTTTTTT.

V usage is TRBV30 and J usage is TRBJ1-2; unclear D gene. The CDR3 is 14 amino acids. With 2 bases removed from V and 4 bases from J, the gap between germline ends came to 14 bases. Germline V lookup: CDR1 GTSNPN, CDR2 SVGIG (reference sequence). The CDR3: CAWSTAVDAYGYTF. Here the CDR3 DNA reads TGTGCCTGGAGTACAGCTGTCGACGCCTATGGCTACACCTTC.

CDR3: CASSQSSGSAWQYF. The CDR3 DNA is TGTGCCAGCAGCCAATCTAGCGGGAGTGCTTGGCAGTACTTC. The chain is built from TRBV3-1 (or the pseudogene TRBV3-2) and TRBJ2-7; 10 bases map to TRBD2. Trimming cost V 2 bases and J 9 bases; bases outside gene matches: 7. The CDR3 runs 14 residues. CDR1 is LGHDT, CDR2 YNNKEL, per germline (reference sequence).

The chain recombines TRBV5-1 with TRBJ2-5; D gene unclear. The CDR3 totals 12 residues. Looked up from germline, CDR1 is SGHRS and CDR2 is YFSETQ. Trimming took off 4 bases at V and 5 bases at J, with 9 bases between the two ends. The CDR3 bases are TGCGCCAGCAGCGAGTCTGAGGAGACCCAGTACTTC. Translation: CASSESEETQYF.

This sequence joins TRBV5-4 and TRBJ1-2; tentatively, D is TRBD1 (5 bases). The CDR3 has 13 amino acids. V lost 2 bases, J lost 8 bases, and 13 bases lay in between. The germline V gene encodes CDR1 SGHNT and CDR2 YYREEE (reference sequence). CDR3: CASSFRSGSGYTF. The CDR3 nucleotides read TGTGCCAGCAGCTTTAGGTCAGGGTCGGGCTACACCTTC.

The rearrangement joins TRBV5-1 to TRBJ2-3; TRBD2 aligns across 7 bases. J gave up 3 bases and V 2 bases, and 9 bases lay outside the gene matches. The CDR3 contains 16 residues. In germline, CDR1 is SGHRS, CDR2 YFSETQ. CDR3 sequence (DNA): TGCGCCAGCAGCTTTTCCCCGGGGGGAGGGACAGATACGCAGTATTTT. It encodes CASSFSPGGGTDTQYF.

V gene TRBV27 combines with J gene TRBJ2-1; D uncertain. Trimming removed 7 bases from V and 6 bases from J, with 19 bases in between. CDR1 MNHEY and CDR2 SMNVEV come from the germline V gene (reference sequence). CDR3 length: 15 amino acids. CDR3 loop: CASNLTTLRGNEQFF. In nucleotides, the CDR3 is TGTGCCAGCAACCTAACTACATTGAGAGGCAATGAGCAGTTCTTC.

The chain is built from TRBV6-5 and TRBJ2-5; the match to TRBD1 covers 9 bases. Looked up from germline, CDR1 is MNHEY and CDR2 is SVGAGI. The CDR3 is 13 residues long. The junction had 3 bases not matched to a gene; V was cut back by 7 bases and J by 3 bases. The CDR3 sequence is CASNRDREETQYF. CDR3 nucleotides: TGTGCCAGCAACCGGGACAGGGAAGAGACCCAGTACTTC.

A few counts support this clone. The chain links TRBV12-3 or TRBV12-4 to TRBJ1-3; no clear D gene. V dropped 5 bases and J dropped 7 bases, with 9 bases sitting between them. The CDR3 sequence is 12 residues long. The DNA of the CDR3 is TGTGCCAGCAGTGACATGTGGAACACCATATATTTT. Translated, it gives CASSDMWNTIYF.

Details on this clone: At the DNA level, this CDR3 is encoded by other sequences in the same sample as well. This chain joins TRBV6-5 and TRBJ1-6; 7 bases map to TRBD1. V lost 6 bases to trimming and J lost 5 bases; unmatched junction nucleotides: 4. Per germline, CDR1 MNHEY and CDR2 SVGAGI. This CDR3 has 14 residues. As DNA, the CDR3 is TGTGCCAGCAGCCGGGACAGAGATAATTCACCCCTCCACTTT. It codes for CASSRDRDNSPLHF.

The rearrangement joins TRBV5-6 to TRBJ2-1, with 12 bases that match TRBD2. There are 15 residues in the CDR3. V trimming: 4 bases; J trimming: 5 bases; junction bases outside the gene matches: 4. The germline CDR1 and CDR2 sequences are SGHDT and YYEEEE. In DNA form, the CDR3 reads TGTGCCAGCAGCCGGACTAGCGGGGTCAACAATGAGCAGTTCTTC. It yields the protein CASSRTSGVNNEQFF.

This clone came up a few times. CDR3 residues: CASSLEGGYTF. As DNA, the CDR3 is TGTGCCAGCAGTTTAGAGGGGGGCTACACCTTC. The chain has TRBV12-3 or TRBV12-4 and TRBJ1-2; D perhaps matches TRBD1 (5 bases). Trimming cost V 1 base and J 8 bases, with 5 bases left between them. The CDR3 runs 11 residues.

In this sample, this clone turned up once. The gene calls are TRBV29-1 and TRBJ1-2; D call uncertain. V was cut by 7 bases and J by 0 bases, with 12 bases left in between. Germline CDR1 is SQVTM and CDR2 is ANQGSEA. CDR3 length equals 13 residues. The CDR3 is CSGWELANYGYTF. The CDR3 DNA sequence: TGCAGCGGTTGGGAGCTTGCTAACTATGGCTACACCTTC.

V gene TRBV3-1 (or the pseudogene TRBV3-2) combines with J gene TRBJ2-5, with 11 bases lining up with TRBD2. CDR3 length: 14 residues. With V trimmed by 6 bases and J by 4 bases, 4 bases remained unmatched. The germline gives CDR1 LGHDT, CDR2 YNNKEL (reference sequence). The CDR3 loop is CASRTTSGGETQYF. The CDR3 nucleotides read TGTGCCAGCAGAACCACTAGCGGGGGAGAGACCCAGTACTTC.

The rearrangement joins TRBV11-2 to TRBJ2-7, with a weak D call TRBD2 (5 bases). This CDR3 contains 12 residues. Trimming stripped 5 bases from V and 5 bases from J, with 10 bases between. Germline-derived CDR1 and CDR2 are SGHAT and FQNNGV. CDR3 region: CASSRETDEQYF. CDR3 in DNA: TGTGCCAGCAGCCGGGAAACAGACGAGCAGTACTTC.

The chain is built from TRBV19 and TRBJ2-7; D may be TRBD2 (6 bases). The CDR3 contains 15 residues. V lost 0 bases and J 3 bases, leaving 12 bases between the germline ends. Germline values: CDR1 LNHDA, CDR2 SQIVND (reference sequence). The CDR3 DNA follows: TGTGCCAGTAGTATAGAGGCGGGGATCCGCTACGAGCAGTACTTC. It codes for CASSIEAGIRYEQYF. Using reference TRBV19 and TRBJ2-7 for the parts outside the CDR3, the full variable domain is DGGITQSPKYLFRKEGQNVTLSCEQNLNHDAMYWYRQDPGQGLRLIYYSQIVNDFQKGDIAEGYSVSREKKESFPLTVTSAQKNPTAFYLCASSIEAGIRYEQYFGPGTRLTVT.

The genes are TRBV6-5 and TRBJ1-4, with 9 bases fitting TRBD1. The CDR3 has 13 amino acids. V shed 6 bases and J 4 bases; nucleotides not matched to a gene: 0. Germline-derived CDR1 and CDR2 are MNHEY and SVGAGI. The CDR3 loop is CASRDRGNEKLFF. CDR3 bases: TGTGCCAGCAGGGACAGGGGTAATGAAAAACTGTTTTTT.

V usage is TRBV28 and J usage is TRBJ1-2; D unresolved. Germline CDR1 MDHEN, CDR2 SYDVKM. The CDR3 is 14 residues long. With 3 bases removed from V and 4 bases from J, the gap between germline ends came to 12 bases. The CDR3, as DNA: TGTGCCAGCAGTTTGAATAGAAGATCCTATGGCTACACCTTC. The encoded protein is CASSLNRRSYGYTF.

The gene calls are TRBV9 and TRBJ1-2; D remains ambiguous. Germline CDR1 is SGDLS and CDR2 is YYNGEE. Deletions cut 0 bases from V and 1 base from J, with 10 bases between. CDR3 length equals 15 residues. The CDR3: CASSVGSGLNYGYTF. The DNA for the CDR3 is TGTGCCAGCAGCGTAGGCAGCGGGCTTAACTATGGCTACACCTTC.

For the CDR3, the DNA is TGCGCCAGCAGCTCGGGGGAGACCCAGTACTTC. It codes for CASSSGETQYF. This chain connects TRBV5-1 to TRBJ2-5; tentative D call: TRBD2 (5 bases). The CDR3 loop spans 11 amino acids. V was cut by 3 bases and J by 5 bases, with 5 bases left in between. CDR1 SGHRS and CDR2 YFSETQ come from the germline V gene.

The chain links TRBV5-8 to TRBJ1-5; weak D call: TRBD1 (6 bases). Trimming stripped 4 bases from V and 3 bases from J, with 14 bases between. This CDR3 spans 15 amino acids. Germline CDR1 is SGHTS and CDR2 is YDEGEE. CDR3 coding DNA: TGTGCCAGCAGCGTCGGACAGACCGCCAATCAGCCCCAGCATTTT. Translated, it gives CASSVGQTANQPQHF.

A few counts support this clone. The CDR3 loop reads CASSIRTSGASSYEQYF. The CDR3 bases are TGTGCCAGTAGTATACGGACTAGCGGTGCCAGCTCCTACGAGCAGTACTTC. V usage is TRBV19 and J usage is TRBJ2-7, with 10 bases lining up with TRBD2. CDR3 length: 17 amino acids. Losses at the gene ends were 2 bases for V and 0 bases for J; bases not matched to a gene: 7. Germline CDR1 reads LNHDA; CDR2 reads SQIVND (reference sequence).

V is TRBV3-1 (or the pseudogene TRBV3-2) and J is TRBJ2-1, with D tentatively TRBD2 (5 bases). Germline V gene data show CDR1 as LGHDT and CDR2 as YNNKEL (reference sequence). The CDR3 is 16 amino acids. Trimming took off 1 base at V and 0 bases at J, with 10 bases between the two ends. The CDR3, as DNA: TGTGCCAGCAGCCAAGGGACTCAGAGCTCCTACAATGAGCAGTTCTTC. Its translation: CASSQGTQSSYNEQFF.

The chain joins TRBV2 to TRBJ2-3, with 7 bases identical to TRBD1. The CDR3 contains 15 residues. Germline V CDR1 and CDR2: SNHLY, FYNNEI. The J segment lost 0 bases and the V segment lost 5 bases, leaving 5 bases of the junction unmatched. The CDR3 sequence: CASSKNRGSTDTQYF. CDR3 coding DNA: TGTGCCAGCAGTAAAAACAGGGGTAGCACAGATACGCAGTATTTT.

The rearrangement links TRBV11-2 to TRBJ2-7; weak D call: TRBD1 (5 bases). V lost 5 bases and J 8 bases, leaving 13 bases between the germline ends. This CDR3 comprises 12 residues. CDR1 SGHAT and CDR2 FQNNGV come from the germline V gene. CDR3 sequence (DNA): TGTGCCAGCAGCATACAGGTTTACCAGCAGTACTTC. It is translated as CASSIQVYQQYF.

The chain couples TRBV6-5 to TRBJ1-2; the D gene is possibly TRBD1 (5 bases). Trimming removed 6 bases from V and 7 bases from J, with 12 bases in between. Germline V gene data show CDR1 as MNHEY and CDR2 as SVGAGI. This CDR3 spans 12 amino acids. In nucleotides, the CDR3 is TGTGCCAGCAGACTGACGGGGGGTGGCTACACCTTC. This sequence encodes CASRLTGGGYTF.

The V gene is TRBV5-8, the J gene TRBJ2-1, with a weak D call TRBD2 (6 bases). Looked up from germline, CDR1 is SGHTS and CDR2 is YDEGEE. Trimming shortened V by 0 bases and J by 4 bases, and 14 bases separated the two germline ends. The CDR3 extends over 16 amino acids. The CDR3 region is CASSLDPLAMYNEQFF. CDR3 coding DNA: TGTGCCAGCAGCTTGGACCCTCTAGCGATGTACAATGAGCAGTTCTTC.

The CDR3 sequence: CASSEARGRSPLHF. The DNA for the CDR3 is TGTGCCAGCAGTGAAGCGCGAGGGCGGTCACCCCTCCACTTT. V and J are TRBV2 and TRBJ1-6; no reliable D call. The germline V and J ends were trimmed by 0 bases and 10 bases, with 10 bases remaining between them. Germline V gene lookup returns CDR1 SNHLY and CDR2 FYNNEI. This CDR3 is built from 14 residues. The variable domain in full, completed from reference TRBV2 and TRBJ1-6, reads EPEVTQTPSHQVTQMGQEVILRCVPISNHLYFYWYRQILGQKVEFLVSFYNNEISEKSEIFDDQFSVERPDGSNFTLKIRSTKLEDSAMYFCASSEARGRSPLHFGNGTRLTVT.

About this clone: One end of the junction does not line up with germline, which may come from a read error. The CDR3 sequence is CASNRAGANVLTF. For the CDR3, the DNA is TGTGCCAGCAACAGGGCCGGGGCCAACGTTCTGACTTTC. The chain links TRBV9 to TRBJ2-6; perhaps TRBD1 as D (6 bases). Germline V CDR1 and CDR2: SGDLS, YYNGEE. The CDR3 is made up of 13 amino acids.

This clone was detected once. The chain has TRBV19 and TRBJ1-1; the D is unclear. This CDR3 has 15 residues. Germline CDR1 and CDR2: LNHDA and SQIVND (reference sequence). V dropped 3 bases and J dropped 0 bases, with 11 bases sitting between them. The CDR3 loop reads CASSMGVLVNTEAFF. CDR3 DNA: TGTGCCAGTAGTATGGGCGTTTTGGTGAACACTGAAGCTTTCTTT.